Reported below is one TCR beta chain. Its antigen is currently unknown. Clones were sequenced by immunoSEQ multiplex PCR, and TCRdb holds only the in-frame ones, with some missing. There are around 250,000 clones in the sample; 90% occur only once, and under 0.4% lies in the top ten. This sample was included in a study of cytomegalovirus exposure and HLA in healthy donors. Study results and limitations: The study labeled fewer than 200 TCR beta chains cytomegalovirus-associated. It was confirmed in vitro that three of the CMV-associated chains were specific for CMV antigens. A later analysis found first-cohort TCR clusters tended to co-occur in the 120 or so validation repertoires.

CDR1 is SNHLY, CDR2 FYNNEI, per germline. Trimming at V came to 4 bases and at J to 6 bases, leaving 8 bases not matched to a gene. This CDR3 region has 16 residues. The V and J genes are TRBV2 and TRBJ2-2; 10 nucleotides match TRBD2. The TCR comes from a woman between 18 and 29 years old in good health and CMV-seronegative. Sequenced sample: PBMCs. The CDR3 coding sequence is TGTGCCAGCAGTGCGGAAGCGGGGGGGCCCCCCGGGGAGCTGTTTTTT. It encodes CASSAEAGGPPGELFF.